The clone carrying this TCR beta chain has a handful of counts. This CDR3 region has 14 residues. V gave up 4 bases and J gave up 2 bases; unmatched junction bases: 1. Per germline, CDR1 DFQATT and CDR2 SNEGSKA (reference sequence). This entry belongs to a study of response to subunit inactivated influenza vaccine. TCRdb recomputed calls from the RT-PCR reads with MiXCR, one row per CDR3 protein. Of around 470,000 distinct CDR3 sequences in the sample, approximately 6.9% were seen once. V is TRBV20-1 and J is TRBJ2-1; 11 bases align to TRBD2. This TCR came from a man between 50 and 75 years old who received an inactivated influenza vaccine. Sequencing used PBMCs from blood, obtained about 23 months after vaccination. The CDR3 is CSAISGRAYNEQFF. The DNA for the CDR3 is TGCAGTGCTATTAGCGGGAGGGCCTACAATGAGCAGTTCTTC.